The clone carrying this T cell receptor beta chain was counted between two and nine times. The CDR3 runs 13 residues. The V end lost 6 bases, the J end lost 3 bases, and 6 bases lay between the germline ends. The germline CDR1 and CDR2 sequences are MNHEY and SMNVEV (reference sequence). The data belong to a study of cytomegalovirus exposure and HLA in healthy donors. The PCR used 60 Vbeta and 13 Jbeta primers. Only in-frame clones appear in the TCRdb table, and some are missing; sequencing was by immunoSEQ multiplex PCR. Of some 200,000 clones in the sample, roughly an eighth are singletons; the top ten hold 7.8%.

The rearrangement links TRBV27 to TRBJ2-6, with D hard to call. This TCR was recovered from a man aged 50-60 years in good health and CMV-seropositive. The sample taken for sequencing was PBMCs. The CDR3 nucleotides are TGTGCCAGCAGATCACTTGGGGCCAACGTCCTGACTTTC. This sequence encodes CASRSLGANVLTF.